This T cell receptor beta chain emerged from a study of tumor-infiltrating lymphocytes in primary liver carcinoma. The study extracted blood RNA from unsorted whole blood and also extracted germline DNA. Turning to this clonotype: A junction end diverges from the germline sequence, so it may reflect a read error.

CDR1 and CDR2 from the germline V gene are ENHRY and SYGVKD. The CDR3 is 14 residues long. From 400 to 500 ng total RNA, TCR beta cDNA was generated with a primer in the constant region. Libraries covering TCR beta were generated through three nested multiplex PCR rounds (using a slightly modified ARM-PCR). PCR rounds one and two used TRBV1-TRBV30 forward primers with a C-beta reverse primer for 9 to 10 cycles each. TCRdb redid the calling of the multiplex PCR reads with MiXCR, one entry per CDR3 protein. The sample has around 330,000 distinct CDR3 sequences; 55% to 65% are singletons. The receptor was derived from a man in his forties or fifties with primary liver carcinoma and hepatitis B virus infection. The chain carries TRBV10-3 and TRBJ2-7, with 9 bases aligning to TRBD2. The source material was peripheral blood. In nucleotides, the CDR3 is TGTGCCACAGAAGCGGGGGGATCTGAGTGGGAGCAGCACTTC. This sequence encodes CATEAGGSEWEQHF.